The rows below give T cell receptor beta chains drawn from one sample of a study of T-cell memory formation after mild COVID-19. TCRdb used MiXCR to reprocess the 5' RACE reads, holding one entry per CDR3 protein. The top ten hold under 25% of the sample, which has 280,000 or so distinct CDR3 sequences, 8% to 10% seen once. Sequenced: PBMCs or a T cell subset sorted from them (not recorded which). Receptors were obtained from a man aged 18-30 years who had mild COVID-19 (a few samples of this study predate the infection). Cell type and time point are not known. Each CDR3 is given with its conserved first and last residue. D genes are given only for firm matches. For some rows the clone size is stated as once, few or many, or as a class when expanded; others skip it.

TRBV28	.	.	TRBJ2-1	CASSSTGVPSSYNEQFF	TGTGCCAGCAGTTCGACAGGTGTCCCGAGCTCCTACAATGAGCAGTTCTTC
TRBV5-1	TRBD1	many	TRBJ2-5	CASSSLFGTGGETQYF	TGCGCCAGCAGCTCCCTCTTTGGGACAGGGGGAGAGACCCAGTACTTC
TRBV12-3/TRBV12-4	.	few	TRBJ2-1	CASSWNSPWGDEQFF	TGTGCCAGCAGTTGGAACTCCCCCTGGGGTGATGAGCAGTTCTTC
TRBV27	.	.	TRBJ1-1	CASSSSWDTEAFF	TGTGCCAGCAGTTCTAGCTGGGACACTGAAGCTTTCTTT
TRBV20-1	.	.	TRBJ2-1	CSATGDRENEQFF	TGCAGTGCTACAGGGGACCGCGAAAATGAGCAGTTCTTC
TRBV27	TRBD2	many	TRBJ2-7	CASSSGLALEQYF	TGTGCCAGCAGTTCCGGACTAGCGCTGGAGCAGTACTTC
TRBV7-2	TRBD2	.	TRBJ2-3	CASSWPSGGIDTQYF	TGTGCCAGCAGCTGGCCTAGCGGCGGCATAGATACGCAGTATTTT
TRBV5-1	TRBD2	many	TRBJ2-6	CASSLRLAGELFSGANVLTF	TGCGCCAGCAGCTTGCGACTAGCGGGGGAATTATTCTCTGGGGCCAACGTCCTGACTTTC
TRBV5-4	.	many	TRBJ2-2	CASSFQGDTGELFF	TGTGCCAGCAGCTTCCAAGGAGACACCGGGGAGCTGTTTTTT
TRBV7-9	.	.	TRBJ1-3	CASRPQGGGNTIYF	TGTGCCAGCAGGCCCCAGGGAGGTGGAAACACCATATATTTT
TRBV6-6	.	.	TRBJ2-1	CASKSTGSSYNEQFF	TGTGCCAGCAAGAGCACGGGGAGCTCCTACAATGAGCAGTTCTTC
TRBV6-1	TRBD1	.	TRBJ2-3	CASKDTGTGGTDTQYF	TGTGCCAGCAAGGATACCGGGACAGGGGGCACGGATACGCAGTATTTT
TRBV5-4	.	.	TRBJ1-4	CASSPRGSTNEKLFF	TGTGCCAGCAGCCCAAGGGGTTCAACTAATGAAAAACTGTTTTTT
TRBV7-2	TRBD2	.	TRBJ2-3	CASSFVAGGYTDTQYF	TGTGCCAGCAGCTTCGTAGCGGGGGGGTACACAGATACGCAGTATTTT
TRBV14	TRBD2	few	TRBJ2-1	CASSPPGLAILGEQFF	TGTGCCAGCAGCCCCCCGGGACTAGCGATTCTCGGTGAGCAGTTCTTC
TRBV20-1	TRBD1	many	TRBJ1-1	CSARGTGDKTEAFF	TGCAGTGCTAGAGGGACAGGGGATAAAACTGAAGCTTTCTTT
TRBV7-2	.	few	TRBJ1-1	CASSLGGRPPEAFF	TGTGCCAGCAGCTTAGGGGGTAGACCTCCTGAAGCTTTCTTT
TRBV20-1	.	.	TRBJ1-1	CSARRDKITEAFF	TGCAGTGCTAGAAGGGACAAAATCACTGAAGCTTTCTTT
TRBV27	.	.	TRBJ2-4	CASSSKAKNIQYF	TGTGCCAGCAGTTCAAAGGCCAAAAACATTCAGTACTTC
TRBV5-1	.	.	TRBJ2-1	CASRISAYNEQFF	TGCGCCAGCCGCATTAGCGCCTACAATGAGCAGTTCTTC
TRBV28	.	.	TRBJ2-5	CASGRRSQETQYF	TGTGCCAGCGGTCGACGTTCCCAAGAGACCCAGTACTTC
TRBV5-1	TRBD2	few	TRBJ2-5	CASSPRPGGAMGETQYF	TGCGCCAGCAGTCCCCGCCCCGGGGGGGCGATGGGAGAGACCCAGTACTTC
TRBV4-1	.	many	TRBJ2-5	CASSHRLGETQYF	TGCGCCAGCAGCCACAGACTAGGCGAGACCCAGTACTTC
TRBV5-1	TRBD2	.	TRBJ2-7	CASSRAASGTYEQYF	TGCGCCAGCAGCCGGGCGGCTAGCGGGACCTACGAGCAGTACTTC
TRBV29-1	.	few	TRBJ1-4	CSVRTRGEKLFF	TGCAGCGTTCGGACTCGAGGTGAAAAACTGTTTTTT
TRBV5-1	TRBD1	.	TRBJ1-1	CASSLDPGGNTEAFF	TGCGCCAGCAGCTTGGATCCAGGGGGCAACACTGAAGCTTTCTTT
TRBV24-1	.	few	TRBJ1-4	CATSEPPTDEKLFF	TGTGCCACCAGTGAACCACCCACTGATGAAAAACTGTTTTTT
TRBV2	.	.	TRBJ2-3	CASSAVGFGTDTQYF	TGTGCCAGCAGCGCCGTGGGGTTTGGCACAGATACGCAGTATTTT
TRBV7-2	TRBD1	many	TRBJ1-6	CASSLQGADSPLHF	TGTGCCAGCAGCTTACAGGGGGCGGATTCACCCCTCCACTTT
TRBV12-3/TRBV12-4	TRBD1	.	TRBJ1-4	CASRRDRGDEKLFF	TGTGCCAGCAGACGAGACAGGGGGGATGAAAAACTGTTTTTT
TRBV5-4	.	many	TRBJ1-1	CASSLAPTVLNPEAFF	TGTGCCAGCAGCTTGGCTCCCACAGTTCTTAATCCTGAAGCTTTCTTT
TRBV4-2	.	few	TRBJ1-5	CASSHEGIDQPQHF	TGTGCCAGCAGCCATGAAGGGATCGATCAGCCCCAGCATTTT
TRBV3-1	.	.	TRBJ1-1	CASSPGARTEAFF	TGTGCCAGCAGCCCGGGGGCGCGGACTGAAGCTTTCTTT
TRBV24-1	.	few	TRBJ1-2	CATSVLGYGYTF	TGTGCCACCAGTGTTCTTGGGTACGGCTACACCTTC
TRBV2	TRBD1	.	TRBJ1-1	CASSYTGANTEAFF	TGTGCCAGCAGTTATACAGGGGCGAACACTGAAGCTTTCTTT
TRBV7-2	TRBD1	few	TRBJ2-1	CASSLDTGGYNEQFF	TGTGCCAGCAGCTTGGATACAGGGGGCTACAATGAGCAGTTCTTC
TRBV14	.	many	TRBJ1-1	CASSQGGNTEAFF	TGTGCCAGCAGCCAAGGGGGGAACACTGAAGCTTTCTTT
TRBV12-3/TRBV12-4	TRBD1	few	TRBJ2-4	CASGTGVAKNIQYF	TGTGCCAGCGGGACAGGGGTAGCCAAAAACATTCAGTACTTC
TRBV27	.	many	TRBJ2-3	CASSPPPDPDTQYF	TGTGCCAGCAGTCCTCCGCCCGACCCAGATACGCAGTATTTT
TRBV7-9	.	.	TRBJ2-5	CTSSSREETQYF	TGTACCAGCAGCTCTCGGGAAGAGACCCAGTACTTC